These 20 T cell receptor beta chains came from one sample sequenced in a study of T-cell memory formation after mild COVID-19. From the 5' RACE reads, TCRdb called clonotypes with MiXCR, one entry per CDR3 protein. The table shows 250,000 to 300,000 distinct CDR3 sequences, with 15% to 20% occurring only once. The sample taken for sequencing was PBMCs or a T cell subset sorted from them (not recorded which). Receptor source: a young man who had mild COVID-19 (a few samples of this study predate the infection). Cell type and time point are not known.

J is TRBJ1-5 and V is TRBV5-1; D remains ambiguous. Germline values: CDR1 SGHRS, CDR2 YFSETQ. V was clipped by 5 bases and J by 5 bases, with 11 bases between them. This CDR3 spans 13 amino acids. The CDR3 protein is CASSREGYQPQHF. CDR3 nucleotide sequence: TGCGCCAGCAGTAGGGAAGGATATCAGCCCCAGCATTTT.

The J gene is TRBJ1-1, the V gene TRBV20-1; D ambiguous. CDR1 is DFQATT, CDR2 SNEGSKA, per germline (reference sequence). The V end was cut by 1 base, the J end by 1 base, with 13 bases between. The CDR3 has 15 residues. In DNA, the CDR3 is TGCAGTGCTAGAGGGGCAGGCCTTGGGAACACTGAAGCTTTCTTT. Its translation: CSARGAGLGNTEAFF.

This rearrangement joins TRBV6-6 to TRBJ1-1; 10 positions agree with TRBD1. CDR1 MNHNY and CDR2 SVGAGI come from the germline V gene (reference sequence). The V segment lost 2 bases and the J segment 0 bases; nucleotides outside the gene matches: 9. The CDR3 is 18 residues long. CDR3 loop: CASSYKPPGQGMNTEAFF. The DNA for the CDR3 is TGTGCCAGCAGTTACAAGCCTCCGGGACAGGGGATGAACACTGAAGCTTTCTTT.

This clonotype came up a few times. This chain uses TRBV5-6 with TRBJ2-1; no clear D gene. The CDR3 has 14 residues. The ends were cut back, 4 bases at V and 4 bases at J, with 12 bases in the middle. The germline CDR1 and CDR2 sequences are SGHDT and YYEEEE. CDR3: CASSGPAYYNEQFF. In DNA form, the CDR3 reads TGTGCCAGCAGCGGTCCGGCTTATTACAATGAGCAGTTCTTC.

V usage is TRBV6-5 and J usage is TRBJ2-2; 7 nucleotides line up with TRBD2. Germline V gene data show CDR1 as MNHEY and CDR2 as SVGAGI. The CDR3 is 15 residues long. V was clipped by 4 bases and J by 7 bases; unmatched bases: 9. The CDR3 DNA sequence: TGTGCCAGCAGTTCGAGCGGGGCCTATTTCGGGGAGCTGTTTTTT. Its protein is CASSSSGAYFGELFF.

This clonotype has a handful of counts. This rearrangement joins TRBV7-2 to TRBJ2-4; D is perhaps TRBD1 (5 bases). The CDR3 loop spans 12 amino acids. The V end was cut by 5 bases, the J end by 7 bases, with 9 bases between. Germline assignment: CDR1 SGHTA and CDR2 FQGNSA. CDR3 sequence: CASSLRQNIQYF. The CDR3, as DNA: TGTGCCAGCAGCCTGAGACAGAACATTCAGTACTTC.

This clonotype was detected only a few times. CDR3 region: CASSIWTGATDTQYF. In DNA form, the CDR3 reads TGTGCCAGCAGCATATGGACAGGGGCCACAGATACGCAGTATTTT. The rearrangement joins TRBV5-6 to TRBJ2-3, with TRBD1 matching 9 bases. This CDR3 comprises 15 residues. In germline, CDR1 is SGHDT, CDR2 YYEEEE. Trimming cost V 4 bases and J 2 bases; bases outside gene matches: 5.

This clonotype showed up many times. The chain employs TRBV20-1 and TRBJ2-5; 8 bases agree with TRBD2. V lost 6 bases to trimming and J lost 1 base; unmatched junction nucleotides: 10. CDR1 and CDR2 (germline): DFQATT, SNEGSKA (reference sequence). The CDR3 has 15 amino acids. The chain's CDR3 is CSASLGAGAQETQYF. The CDR3 coding sequence is TGCAGTGCCAGCCTGGGAGCGGGGGCCCAAGAGACCCAGTACTTC.

This clonotype was observed a few times. This CDR3 reads CASSPGGSRYTQYF. CDR3 coding DNA: TGTGCCAGCAGCCCAGGGGGCTCCAGGTATACGCAGTATTTT. The chain couples TRBV28 to TRBJ2-3; 8 bases match TRBD1. The CDR3 contains 14 residues. V lost 6 bases, J lost 7 bases, and 9 bases stayed unmatched. CDR1 is MDHEN and CDR2 is SYDVKM in the germline V gene.

This clonotype was detected many times. V and J are TRBV7-2 and TRBJ2-5, with 9 bases identical to TRBD2. This CDR3 is 15 amino acids long. Germline V gives CDR1 SGHTA, CDR2 FQGNSA. The V segment lost 5 bases and the J segment 0 bases; nucleotides outside the gene matches: 4. The CDR3 bases are TGTGCCAGCAGCCGAGCGGGGGGATACCAAGAGACCCAGTACTTC. This codes for CASSRAGGYQETQYF.

The chain joins TRBV20-1 to TRBJ1-2; D is possibly TRBD1 (6 bases). Trimming took off 1 base at V and 4 bases at J, with 10 bases between the two ends. This CDR3 has 13 residues. Germline V gene sequence: CDR1 DFQATT, CDR2 SNEGSKA (reference sequence). The CDR3 loop reads CSARGQGGYGYTF. The CDR3 DNA reads TGCAGTGCTAGAGGGCAAGGGGGCTATGGCTACACCTTC.

This clonotype occurred a few times. The V and J genes are TRBV20-1 and TRBJ1-2; TRBD1 matches 7 bases. The CDR3 is 14 residues long. CDR1 and CDR2 (germline): DFQATT, SNEGSKA (reference sequence). V shed 5 bases and J 8 bases; nucleotides not matched to a gene: 14. The CDR3 sequence is CSASDDRAGRGYTF. The CDR3 DNA reads as TGCAGTGCTTCCGACGACAGGGCCGGACGCGGCTACACCTTC.

The sample holds a few counts of this clonotype. The chain uses TRBV7-9 and TRBJ2-2; TRBD1 is a possible D gene (5 bases). Trimming pared 5 bases from V and 7 bases from J, leaving 11 bases between. The CDR3 contains 13 residues. Looked up from germline, CDR1 is SEHNR and CDR2 is FQNEAQ (reference sequence). The CDR3 here is CASSMQGIGELFF. The CDR3 DNA follows: TGTGCCAGCAGCATGCAGGGAATCGGGGAGCTGTTTTTT.

The chain links TRBV7-9 to TRBJ2-4; D perhaps matches TRBD2 (7 bases). This CDR3 comprises 16 residues. Trimming pared 5 bases from V and 8 bases from J, leaving 22 bases between. Germline V gene sequence: CDR1 SEHNR, CDR2 FQNEAQ (reference sequence). CDR3 in DNA: TGTGCCAGCAGCCCAAACGCCCGGGTAGGGGGGGACATTCAGTACTTC. This encodes CASSPNARVGGDIQYF.

The rearrangement joins TRBV4-3 to TRBJ2-3, with 10 nucleotides matching TRBD2. V was pared by 0 bases and J by 3 bases, with 12 bases of the junction left unmatched. Germline V gene sequence: CDR1 LGHNA, CDR2 YSLEER. This CDR3 has 19 amino acids. This CDR3 reads CASSQETVASGGGTDTQYF. The CDR3, as DNA: TGCGCCAGCAGCCAAGAAACGGTGGCTAGCGGGGGCGGAACAGATACGCAGTATTTT.

The chain recombines TRBV6-1 with TRBJ2-6, with D perhaps matching TRBD2 (6 bases). The V end lost 8 bases, the J end lost 1 base, and 15 bases lay between the germline ends. Germline CDR1 reads MNHNS; CDR2 reads SASEGT. The CDR3 sequence is 16 residues long. The CDR3 sequence: CASHPRGVSGANVLTF. The CDR3 DNA follows: TGTGCCAGCCACCCCCGCGGGGTTTCTGGGGCCAACGTCCTGACTTTC.

The V and J genes are TRBV7-2 and TRBJ2-2, with D perhaps matching TRBD2 (7 bases). The germline CDR1 and CDR2 sequences are SGHTA and FQGNSA. The CDR3 is 16 amino acids. V was cut by 4 bases and J by 5 bases, with 17 bases left in between. The CDR3 nucleotides read TGTGCCAGCAGCTCCTGGGGCGGGGGCAGGACCGGGGAGCTGTTTTTT. This encodes CASSSWGGGRTGELFF.

J is TRBJ1-1 and V is TRBV7-9, with a tentative D call TRBD1 (6 bases). The germline V and J ends were trimmed by 5 bases and 3 bases, with 16 bases remaining between them. Germline V gene lookup returns CDR1 SEHNR and CDR2 FQNEAQ (reference sequence). This CDR3 is built from 15 residues. The CDR3 DNA reads as TGTGCCAGCAGCAACCGGGGGCGCGGGGACACTGAAGCTTTCTTT. Its translation is CASSNRGRGDTEAFF.

This clonotype was seen a few times. V gene TRBV20-1 combines with J gene TRBJ2-3; 7 bases are a match to TRBD2. Trimming cost V 1 base and J 6 bases; bases outside gene matches: 10. Per the germline V gene, CDR1 is DFQATT and CDR2 is SNEGSKA (reference sequence). This CDR3 spans 15 amino acids. CDR3 sequence reads: CSARVPGGPGDTQYF. In DNA, the CDR3 is TGCAGTGCTAGAGTCCCGGGGGGACCGGGGGATACGCAGTATTTT.

The V and J genes are TRBV19 and TRBJ1-1; D ambiguous. The CDR3 covers 12 residues. Trimming removed 3 bases from V and 4 bases from J, with 6 bases in between. CDR1 is LNHDA and CDR2 is SQIVND in the germline V gene (reference sequence). The CDR3 DNA is TGTGCCAGTAGTATGCTCAGCACTGAAGCTTTCTTT. Its protein is CASSMLSTEAFF.